Listed below are T cell receptor beta chains from one sample, sequenced in a study of cytomegalovirus exposure and HLA in healthy donors. The protocol was immunoSEQ multiplex PCR, while the TCRdb copy is restricted to in-frame clones and leaves out a portion. Of under 50,000 clones in the sample, 65% to 80% were seen once. Sequencing was done on a sample of PBMCs. These receptors came from a young man in good health and CMV-seronegative. Both conserved end residues are part of each CDR3. The order of the fields is J gene, V gene, CDR3 protein.

>TRBJ2-1|TRBV29-1
CSVDDKNNEQFF
>TRBJ2-7|TRBV7-9
CASSMRTSSSSYEQYF
>TRBJ1-1|TRBV5-1
CASKDDMYEAFF
>TRBJ2-5|TRBV2
CASSDTYLIETQYF
>TRBJ1-5|TRBV27
CASRAAGYSNQPQHF
>TRBJ2-3|TRBV7-9
CASSPKHRVTDTQYF
>TRBJ2-7|TRBV5-1
CASSGSSWEQYF
>TRBJ2-1|TRBV7-9
CAAGSGRSYNEQFF
>TRBJ2-7|TRBV2
CASRVRESAYEQYF
>TRBJ2-7|TRBV4-2
CASSRSLIYEQYF
>TRBJ1-3|TRBV2
CASSEALPADRAGNTIYF
>TRBJ2-3|TRBV4-1
CASSQAVAGDSDTQYF
>TRBJ2-1|TRBV11-2
CASSLRTSGIYNEQFF
>TRBJ2-7|TRBV6-6
CASSLAASYEQYF
>TRBJ2-7|TRBV7-9
CASGTRTVLPYEQYF
>TRBJ2-7|TRBV5-8
CASSQTWGLGAYEQYF
>TRBJ2-2|TRBV13
CASAPGQRTGELFF
>.|TRBV19
CASSIEASSYEQYF
>TRBJ2-1|TRBV6-6
CASSYSDSSGKIEQFF
>TRBJ2-7|TRBV29-1
CSVGMGLAGDRALRYEQYF
>TRBJ2-1|TRBV5-1
CASSLAGAGQGGNEQFF
>TRBJ2-1|TRBV2
CASSRGGTPPGNEQFF
>TRBJ2-7|TRBV18
CASSRASGTYEQYF
>TRBJ2-7|TRBV5-8
CASSLEQGDTYEQYF
>TRBJ2-3|TRBV7-9
CASSTPPTTSTDTQYF
>TRBJ2-7|TRBV5-6
CASSRPTGYEQYF
>TRBJ2-7|TRBV4-1
CASSHSAGQATYEQYF
>TRBJ2-7|TRBV9
CASSVDRRGIDEQYF
>TRBJ1-1|TRBV6-4
CASSLQTQTTEAFF
>TRBJ2-7|TRBV15
CATSRKEANEQYF
>TRBJ2-1|TRBV5-4
CASSLGYASGTSYNEQFF
>TRBJ1-4|TRBV7-6
CASSLGSRLTNEKLFF
>TRBJ1-3|TRBV10-3
CAISGGKSGNTIYF